Detailed here is one T cell receptor beta chain. Its antigen remains undetermined. Per-base qualities were not stored, and no clone one base away is much larger. TCRbeta CDR3 regions were amplified from genomic DNA by means of the immunoSEQ Assay, a bias-controlled multiplex PCR. The source study handled its data this way. Nucleated cell counts per sample were estimated from amplification of reference gene primers within the assay. To quantify the absolute abundance of each unique TCRbeta CDR3 rearrangement, sequence reads were collapsed and filtered. Productive Simpson clonality was computed per sample as the square root of Simpson's diversity index over productive rearrangements. The source is immuneACCESS, and TCRdb retained only in-frame sequences with V and J called. Part of the clones is not carried over; for the studies checked, unresolved V genes explain less than half of this, and the remainder is unexplained. That table supplies the V and J calls and clone size; D and trimming were determined from the DNA. The sample yields over 150,000 clones; 80% to 90% were counted once. The top ten clonotypes cover approximately 13% of the sample.

This sample stems from a study of blood T cell repertoires in COVID-19 (dated by TCRdb to about 2020). The study in broad terms: The collaborator samples originated in the United States, Italy and Spain and spanned the acute and convalescent phases of COVID-19. Nearly every sample came with metadata listing a de-identified subject ID, COVID-19 status, age in years and sex. Deeply sampled blood TCRbeta repertoires from subjects exposed to, actively infected with, or recovered from COVID-19 were included in the dataset. Where available, HLA class I and class II types were taken from metadata supplied by the sample provider and were not determined by assay-based typing. The material from the prospective study consisted of cDNA or gDNA derived from T cells, B-cell-depleted T cells, or PBMCs. Samples came from the ongoing ImmuneRACE study (first 160 participants) plus 1,254 subjects from 6 global collaborators. The repertoires were made available in a free public database intended to serve as a resource for research on the immune response to SARS-CoV-2. The research as a whole found: The amount of clinical and demographic metadata varied by source and participant and was provided uncurated.

Relative to germline, V is 3 bases shorter and J is 3 bases shorter, with 10 bases between their ends. The CDR3, from cysteine to phenylalanine, totals 14 residues. Only the CDR3 DNA is retained, 42 bases long and in frame from the first base. For CDR1 and CDR2, the germline V gene lists KGHDR and SFDVKD. In Seattle, one collaborating source enrolled patients while the infection was active and tracked those patients longitudinally over the course of disease. Collaborating institutions collected whole blood in K2EDTA tubes following their own protocols. For TCRbeta analysis, collaborators shipped samples in one of three forms: frozen whole blood, isolated PBMCs, or DNA extracted from either of those sample types.

This receptor chain uses TRBV24-1 and TRBJ2-5; TRBD2 could be the D gene, as 6 bases match. The source material was peripheral blood. The sequence was collected from a woman between 65 and 79 years old with COVID-19, enrolled during active disease. The CDR3 region reads CATSDRDWEETQYF. At the DNA level, the sequence is TGTGCCACCAGTGATCGGGACTGGGAAGAGACCCAGTACTTC.